The 14 T cell receptor beta chains listed next were all sequenced from one sample in a study of blood T cell repertoires in COVID-19. Repertoires were generated with immunoSEQ multiplex PCR, while TCRdb's copy carries only in-frame clones and drops some. The sample lists over 250,000 clones, about 85% occurring once. The sequencing sample was made of PBMCs or T cells enriched from blood (not recorded which). Source of these receptors: a woman aged 45 to 65 who had recovered from COVID-19.

This chain joins TRBV7-2 and TRBJ2-7; 8 nucleotides agree with TRBD1. The CDR3 covers 14 residues. The V gene's germline CDR1 is SGHTA and CDR2 FQGNSA. V shed 5 bases, J shed 0 bases, and the junction held 3 bases outside the gene matches. The CDR3 coding sequence is TGTGCCAGCAGCCGGACAGGGTTCTCCTACGAGCAGTACTTC. Amino acids: CASSRTGFSYEQYF.

V gene TRBV15 combines with J gene TRBJ2-1; TRBD1 aligns across 10 bases. CDR1 is LNHNV, CDR2 YYDKDF, per germline (reference sequence). The CDR3 sequence is 17 residues long. The V and J ends lost 1 base and 7 bases, in that order; junction bases with no gene match: 10. CDR3 loop: CATSRADDRGLRNEQFF. Here the CDR3 DNA reads TGTGCCACCAGCAGAGCAGACGACAGGGGGCTGAGGAATGAGCAGTTCTTC. The full variable domain, in which reference TRBV15 and TRBJ2-1 provide the parts outside the CDR3, is DAMVIQNPRYQVTQFGKPVTLSCSQTLNHNVMYWYQQKSSQAPKLLFHYYDKDFNNEADTPDNFQSRRPNTSFCFLDIRSPGLGDTAMYLCATSRADDRGLRNEQFFGPGTRLTVL.

V is TRBV6-4 and J is TRBJ2-2; 7 bases align to TRBD2. Germline lookup yields CDR1 MRHNA and CDR2 SNTAGT. V lost 4 bases to trimming and J lost 0 bases; unmatched junction nucleotides: 5. The CDR3 covers 16 residues. The CDR3 loop is CASSALSGANTGELFF. The DNA of the CDR3 is TGTGCCAGCAGTGCCTTAAGCGGGGCGAACACCGGGGAGCTGTTTTTT.

The chain carries TRBV4-2 and TRBJ1-5, with 9 bases fitting TRBD1. Germline loops: CDR1 LGHNA, CDR2 YNFKEQ. The length of the CDR3 is 17 residues. Trimming removed 2 bases from V and 2 bases from J; junction bases left unmatched: 7. CDR3 in DNA: TGTGCCAGCAGCCAACCACAGGGGGCGGTAGGCAATCAGCCCCAGCATTTT. Residues: CASSQPQGAVGNQPQHF.

The J gene is TRBJ1-4, the V gene TRBV5-1; maybe TRBD1 (6 bases). Trimming removed 6 bases at V and 7 bases at J, with 25 bases between. Per the germline V gene, CDR1 is SGHRS and CDR2 is YFSETQ. The CDR3 length is 17 residues. The CDR3 protein is CASTDQESRGVGEKLFF. CDR3 coding DNA: TGCGCCAGCACCGATCAGGAGTCCAGGGGAGTCGGTGAAAAACTGTTTTTT.

The rearrangement joins TRBV28 to TRBJ1-1; TRBD1 aligns across 7 bases. The V gene end was trimmed by 6 bases and the J gene end by 3 bases; junction bases not matched to a gene: 7. This CDR3 region has 14 residues. The germline gives CDR1 MDHEN, CDR2 SYDVKM. DNA for the CDR3: TGTGCCAGCAGAACGACAGGGTTAGACACTGAAGCTTTCTTT. The encoded protein is CASRTTGLDTEAFF.

The V call is TRBV18, the J call TRBJ1-6, with 10 bases matching TRBD1. Germline CDR1 and CDR2: KGHSH and LQKENI. This CDR3 contains 17 residues. V dropped 5 bases and J dropped 9; count of bases not matched to a gene: 13. CDR3 sequence reads: CASSANPGTGVSSPLHF. CDR3 bases: TGTGCCAGCTCAGCGAACCCCGGGACAGGGGTTTCTTCACCCCTCCACTTT.

CDR3 in amino acids: CASSLFASYEQYF. Written as DNA, the CDR3 is TGTGCCAGCAGCTTATTCGCTAGCTACGAGCAGTACTTC. This chain links TRBV7-2 with TRBJ2-7; no firm D call. V lost 2 bases, J lost 3 bases, and 8 bases lay in between. Germline V gene data show CDR1 as SGHTA and CDR2 as FQGNSA. The CDR3 sequence is 13 residues long. The variable domain in full, with the rest retrieved from reference TRBV7-2 and TRBJ2-7, is GAGVSQSPSNKVTEKGKDVELRCDPISGHTALYWYRQSLGQGLEFLIYFQGNSAPDKSGLPSDRFSAERTGGSVSTLTIQRTQQEDSAVYLCASSLFASYEQYFGPGTRLTVT.

This clone was detected a few times. The chain combines TRBV6-5 with TRBJ2-1; the D gene is possibly TRBD2 (6 bases). Per germline, CDR1 MNHEY and CDR2 SVGAGI. V dropped 0 bases and J dropped 8 bases, with 11 bases sitting between them. The CDR3 is 14 residues long. CDR3: CASSYSGRDDEQFF. The CDR3 coding sequence is TGTGCCAGCAGTTACTCGGGGCGGGACGATGAGCAGTTCTTC.

The V gene is TRBV9, the J gene TRBJ1-1; 10 bases agree with TRBD1. Germline V gene lookup returns CDR1 SGDLS and CDR2 YYNGEE. Losses at the gene ends were 4 bases for V and 0 bases for J; bases not matched to a gene: 6. The CDR3 is 16 amino acids. CDR3 sequence: CASSPGTGALNTEAFF. CDR3 DNA: TGTGCCAGCAGCCCCGGGACAGGGGCTTTGAACACTGAAGCTTTCTTT.

This clone came up once. V is TRBV14 and J is TRBJ1-2; 8 nucleotides align to TRBD1. This CDR3 spans 14 amino acids. J gave up 2 bases and V 8 bases, and 7 bases lay outside the gene matches. CDR1 and CDR2 (germline): SGHDN, FVKESK. The CDR3: CASSGQGHNYGYTF. The CDR3 DNA reads as TGTGCCAGCTCCGGACAGGGACACAACTATGGCTACACCTTC.

The V gene is TRBV19, the J gene TRBJ2-7; TRBD2 might be the D (6 bases). Germline V gene sequence: CDR1 LNHDA, CDR2 SQIVND (reference sequence). V was trimmed by 5 bases and J by 6 bases, leaving 14 bases between them. The CDR3 totals 13 residues. CDR3 residues: CASSDRGLPEQYF. The CDR3 DNA reads TGTGCCAGTAGTGACCGGGGACTTCCCGAGCAGTACTTC.

This clone was counted a single time. This chain uses TRBV10-3 with TRBJ1-3; 7 nucleotides align to TRBD1. The CDR3 is 15 residues long. Trimming removed 5 bases from V and 3 bases from J; junction bases left unmatched: 7. Looked up from germline, CDR1 is ENHRY and CDR2 is SYGVKD. In DNA, the CDR3 is TGTGCCATCAGTCAGAGACAGGGCCTTGGAAACACCATATATTTT. Translated: CAISQRQGLGNTIYF.

V and J are TRBV11-3 and TRBJ2-3; D gene uncertain. The germline gives CDR1 SGHNT, CDR2 YENEEA. Trimming cost V 2 bases and J 6 bases, with 9 bases left between them. The CDR3 spans 13 residues. The CDR3 here is CASSLSTGDTQYF. The CDR3 nucleotides read TGTGCCAGCAGCTTATCAACCGGGGATACGCAGTATTTT.